These 7 T cell receptor beta chains share one sample of origin, sequenced in a study of cytomegalovirus exposure and HLA in healthy donors. Clones were read by immunoSEQ multiplex PCR, and TCRdb kept only the in-frame ones, dropping some. The table has about 120,000 clones, about nine tenths seen once. The sample was PBMCs. The receptors here all came from a man aged 18 to 30 in good health and CMV-seronegative.

The chain joins TRBV10-2 to TRBJ2-2, with TRBD1 matching over 12 bases. This CDR3 has 16 residues. Trimming at V came to 4 bases and at J to 7 bases, leaving 7 bases not matched to a gene. Germline V CDR1 and CDR2: WSHSY, SAAADI. The CDR3 loop is CASSAPGQGAIGELFF. The CDR3 DNA reads TGCGCCAGCAGTGCGCCGGGACAGGGGGCGATCGGGGAGCTGTTTTTT.

This clone was seen just once. The rearrangement uses TRBV5-4 and TRBJ1-5; D remains ambiguous. The CDR3 is made up of 15 amino acids. Trimming stripped 1 base from V and 5 bases from J, with 13 bases between. CDR1 and CDR2 (germline): SGHNT, YYREEE (reference sequence). The CDR3 DNA sequence: TGTGCCAGCAGCTTGAATGGAGGCGACCATCAGCCCCAGCATTTT. This translates into CASSLNGGDHQPQHF.

The chain recombines TRBV28 with TRBJ1-3; D may be TRBD1 (6 bases). V dropped 5 bases and J dropped 0 bases, with 11 bases sitting between them. Germline-derived CDR1 and CDR2 are MDHEN and SYDVKM. This CDR3 is 15 amino acids long. CDR3 region: CASSEGQISGNTIYF. In DNA form, the CDR3 reads TGTGCCAGCAGTGAAGGACAGATCTCTGGAAACACCATATATTTT.

For the CDR3, the DNA is TGTGCCAGCAGCGTAGGGCAGGGGCAAGAGACCCAGTACTTC. Its protein product is CASSVGQGQETQYF. This rearrangement joins TRBV9 to TRBJ2-5, with a tentative D call TRBD1 (6 bases). Germline CDR1 and CDR2: SGDLS and YYNGEE. Trimming shortened V by 0 bases and J by 2 bases, and 8 bases separated the two germline ends. This CDR3 is built from 14 residues.

The CDR3 spells CASSLAGTVWSTDTQYF. In nucleotides, the CDR3 is TGCGCCAGCAGCTTGGCCGGGACAGTATGGTCCACAGATACGCAGTATTTT. V and J are TRBV5-1 and TRBJ2-3; 7 bases line up with TRBD1. V was pared by 0 bases and J by 2 bases, with 9 bases of the junction left unmatched. CDR3 length: 17 amino acids. CDR1 SGHRS and CDR2 YFSETQ come from the germline V gene.

This rearrangement joins TRBV27 to TRBJ2-1, with D unresolved. The V gene's germline CDR1 is MNHEY and CDR2 SMNVEV (reference sequence). The V and J ends lost 4 bases and 9 bases respectively, with 16 bases between them. CDR3 length equals 14 residues. In nucleotides, the CDR3 is TGTGCCAGCAGTTCTGGTGAGGAGTACGGTGAGCAGTTCTTC. It encodes CASSSGEEYGEQFF.

The genes are TRBV18 and TRBJ2-1; 11 bases are shared with TRBD2. V was pared by 6 bases and J by 5 bases, with 3 bases of the junction left unmatched. In germline, CDR1 is KGHSH, CDR2 LQKENI. The CDR3 is 14 residues long. CDR3 protein: CASSPTSGDNEQFF. DNA of the CDR3: TGTGCCAGCTCCCCGACTAGCGGGGACAATGAGCAGTTCTTC.